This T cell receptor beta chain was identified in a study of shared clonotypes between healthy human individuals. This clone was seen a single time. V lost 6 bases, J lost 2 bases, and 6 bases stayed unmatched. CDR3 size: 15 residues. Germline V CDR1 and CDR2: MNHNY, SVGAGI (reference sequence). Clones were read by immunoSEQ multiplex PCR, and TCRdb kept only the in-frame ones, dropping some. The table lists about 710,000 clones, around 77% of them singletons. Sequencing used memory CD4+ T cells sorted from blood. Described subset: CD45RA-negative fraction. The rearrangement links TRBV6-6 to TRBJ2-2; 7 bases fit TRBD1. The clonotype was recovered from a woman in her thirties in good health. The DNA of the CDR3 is TGTGCCAGCAGAAAACAGGGGCGAAACACCGGGGAGCTGTTTTTT. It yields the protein CASRKQGRNTGELFF.